This T cell receptor (beta chain) was captured in a study of monozygotic twins with inflammatory bowel disease. Every donor provided one blood sample measuring approximately 2.5 ml. The template was total RNA from whole blood, with no T cell sorting. Researchers used around 3,400 ng of total RNA for each TCR library. Template switching was used to attach UMIs, which incorporated a 6-nucleotide sample barcode. TCRdb reprocessed the 5' RACE reads, keeping one entry per CDR3 protein, no DNA. Found here are approximately 140,000 distinct CDR3 sequences; the top ten clones hold approximately 2.5%. In germline, CDR1 is SGHVS, CDR2 FQNEAQ. The CDR3 consists of 14 residues.

What was sequenced was blood. V usage is TRBV7-8 and J usage is TRBJ1-1; absent DNA, TCRdb's TRBD1 call cannot be checked. The sequence was obtained from a human donor with ulcerative colitis or Crohn's disease, or a healthy co-twin of an affected twin (not recorded which). CDR3 loop: CASSLGTGTMKAFF.